This T cell receptor beta chain was recovered during a study of blood T cell repertoires in COVID-19. Study background: The origin of the acute and convalescent COVID-19 samples was the United States, Italy and Spain. Sample material is recorded as cDNA or gDNA derived from T cells, B-cell-depleted T cells, or PBMCs.

In the source study's methods: For nucleated cells, counts were estimated from reference gene primer amplification. Produced via immunoSEQ multiplex PCR; TCRdb's table is partial and in-frame only. The V and J calls and the clone size are those of that table, but D and trimming were determined from the DNA. This sample has approximately 240,000 clones; roughly three quarters occur once, and the top ten carry roughly 4.2%. Trimming left V 5 bases short and J 0 bases short, with 5 bases between. Germline assignment: CDR1 MNHEY and CDR2 SVGAGI. The CDR3 runs to 13 residues. This sequence was found in a woman in her thirties or forties with active or convalescent COVID-19. V is TRBV6-5 and J is TRBJ1-3; D remains unclear. Specimen: peripheral blood. The CDR3 region has the DNA TGTGCCAGCAGTCGCGACTCTGGAAACACCATATATTTT. Translating gives CASSRDSGNTIYF.